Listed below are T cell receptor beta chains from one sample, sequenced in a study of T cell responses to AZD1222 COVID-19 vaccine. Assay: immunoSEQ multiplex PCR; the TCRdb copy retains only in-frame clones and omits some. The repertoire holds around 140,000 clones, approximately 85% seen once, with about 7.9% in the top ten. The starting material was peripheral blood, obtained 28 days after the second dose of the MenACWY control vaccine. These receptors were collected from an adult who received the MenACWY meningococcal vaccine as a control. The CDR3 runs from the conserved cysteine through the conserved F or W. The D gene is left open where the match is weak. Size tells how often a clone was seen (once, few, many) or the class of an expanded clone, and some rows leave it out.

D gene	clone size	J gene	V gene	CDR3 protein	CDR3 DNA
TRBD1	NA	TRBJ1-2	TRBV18	CASSPRDRGSLGYTF	TGTGCCAGCTCACCACGGGACAGGGGCTCCCTTGGCTACACCTTC
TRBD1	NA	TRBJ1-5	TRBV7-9	CASSSGQGNFQPQHF	TGTGCCAGCAGCTCGGGACAGGGAAATTTTCAGCCCCAGCATTTT
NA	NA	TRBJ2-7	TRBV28	CASSPGIGYEQYF	TGTGCCAGCAGTCCCGGGATCGGCTACGAGCAGTACTTC
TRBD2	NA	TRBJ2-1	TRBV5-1	CASSSGTSGSGEQFF	TGCGCCAGCAGCTCCGGGACTAGCGGGAGCGGTGAGCAGTTCTTC
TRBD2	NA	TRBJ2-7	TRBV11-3	CASSLPSGRSHEQYF	TGTGCCAGCAGCTTACCTAGCGGGAGAAGCCACGAGCAGTACTTC
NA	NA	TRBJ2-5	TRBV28	CASRTQGETQYF	TGTGCCAGCAGGACTCAGGGGGAGACCCAGTACTTC
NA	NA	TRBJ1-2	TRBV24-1	CATSHLNYGYTF	TGTGCCACCTCGCACCTAAACTATGGCTACACCTTC
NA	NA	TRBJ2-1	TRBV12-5	CASGSLMRDLNEQFF	TGTGCTAGTGGTTCCCTTATGCGGGATCTGAATGAGCAGTTCTTC
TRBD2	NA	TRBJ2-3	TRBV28	CASSFLAGVRTDTQYF	TGTGCCAGCAGTTTCCTAGCGGGGGTTCGCACAGATACGCAGTATTTT
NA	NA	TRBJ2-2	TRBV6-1	CASRAEGYTGELFF	TGTGCCAGCAGGGCGGAGGGGTACACCGGGGAGCTGTTTTTT
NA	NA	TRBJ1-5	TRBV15	CANPFSRGNQPQHF	TGTGCCAACCCTTTTTCAAGGGGGAATCAGCCCCAGCATTTT
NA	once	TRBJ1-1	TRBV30	CAWSVFRMNTEAFF	TGTGCCTGGAGTGTCTTCAGGATGAACACTGAAGCTTTCTTT
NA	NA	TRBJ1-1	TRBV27	CASSLGRGGTEAFF	TGTGCCAGCAGTTTGGGCAGGGGCGGCACTGAAGCTTTCTTT
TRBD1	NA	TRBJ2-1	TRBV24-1	CATSDLKGAQSHEQFF	TGTGCCACCAGTGATTTGAAGGGGGCACAGAGCCATGAGCAGTTCTTC
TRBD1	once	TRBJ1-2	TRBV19	CASWGQKSNYGYTF	TGTGCCAGCTGGGGACAGAAATCTAACTATGGCTACACCTTC
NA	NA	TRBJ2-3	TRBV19	CASSTSSALSRDTQYF	TGTGCCAGTAGTACCTCTAGCGCCCTTTCGCGGGATACGCAGTATTTT
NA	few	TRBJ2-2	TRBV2	CASSEEAGYTGELFF	TGTGCCAGCAGTGAAGAGGCAGGGTACACCGGGGAGCTGTTTTTT
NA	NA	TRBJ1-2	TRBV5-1	CASSSSYGYTF	TGCGCCAGCAGCTCTTCCTATGGCTACACCTTC
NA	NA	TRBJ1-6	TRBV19	CASSFQGSPLHF	TGTGCCAGTAGTTTCCAGGGTTCACCCCTCCACTTT
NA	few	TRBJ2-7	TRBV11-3	CASSPPWTGRDEQYF	TGTGCCAGCAGCCCTCCGTGGACAGGGAGGGACGAGCAGTACTTC
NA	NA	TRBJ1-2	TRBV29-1	CSVEQGDHGYTF	TGCAGCGTTGAACAAGGGGACCATGGCTACACCTTC
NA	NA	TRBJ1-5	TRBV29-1	CSVKMTDSNQPQHF	TGCAGCGTTAAAATGACAGATAGCAATCAGCCCCAGCATTTT
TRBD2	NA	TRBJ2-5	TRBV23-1	CASSQLAGTSAEETQYF	TGCGCCAGCAGTCAACTCGCCGGGACTAGCGCAGAAGAGACCCAGTACTTC
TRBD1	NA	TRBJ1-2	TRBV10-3	CAIRDRSNYGYTF	TGTGCCATCAGGGACAGGTCCAACTATGGCTACACCTTC
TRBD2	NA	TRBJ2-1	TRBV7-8	CASSLTAGPYNEQFF	TGTGCCAGCAGCTTAACAGCGGGGCCCTACAATGAGCAGTTCTTC
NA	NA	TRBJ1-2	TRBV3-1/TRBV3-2	CASSHQGRHNYGYTF	TGTGCCAGCAGCCATCAGGGCAGACACAACTATGGCTACACCTTC
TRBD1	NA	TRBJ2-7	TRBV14	CASSRSGTGVSFEQYF	TGTGCCAGCAGCCGTTCCGGGACAGGGGTTTCTTTCGAGCAGTACTTC
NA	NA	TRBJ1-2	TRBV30	CAWSVEFTIKETFNYGYTF	TGTGCCTGGAGTGTAGAATTCACTATCAAGGAAACTTTTAACTATGGCTACACCTTC
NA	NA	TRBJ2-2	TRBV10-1	CASSERGGDGELFF	TGCGCCAGCAGTGAGAGGGGGGGCGACGGGGAGCTGTTTTTT
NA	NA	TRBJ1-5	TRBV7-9	CASSFGGQPQHF	TGTGCCAGCAGCTTTGGGGGTCAGCCCCAGCATTTT
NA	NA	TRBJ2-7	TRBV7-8	CASSLVGQGGRYEQYF	TGTGCCAGCAGCTTAGTGGGTCAGGGGGGGCGTTACGAGCAGTACTTC
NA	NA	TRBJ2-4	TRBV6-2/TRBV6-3	CASSLDSEDIQYF	TGTGCCAGCAGCCTCGACAGTGAGGACATTCAGTACTTC
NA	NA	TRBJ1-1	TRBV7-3	CASSENGGGRGTEAFF	TGTGCCAGCAGCGAAAACGGAGGGGGACGGGGCACTGAAGCTTTCTTT
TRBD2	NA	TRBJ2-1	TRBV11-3	CASRTRAAGDYNEQFF	TGTGCCAGCAGAACCCGGGCGGCGGGGGACTACAATGAGCAGTTCTTC
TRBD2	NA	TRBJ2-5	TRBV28	CASSLQERGARQETQYF	TGTGCCAGCAGTTTGCAGGAGCGGGGGGCGCGACAAGAGACCCAGTACTTC
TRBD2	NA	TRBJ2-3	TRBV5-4	CASSLVGLARLDTQYF	TGTGCCAGCAGCTTGGTGGGACTAGCCCGGTTAGATACGCAGTATTTT
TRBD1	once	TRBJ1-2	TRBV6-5	CASSRDSSPRGYTF	TGTGCCAGCTCGAGGGACAGCTCCCCCCGGGGCTACACCTTC
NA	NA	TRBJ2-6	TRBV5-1	CASSFQGTPGANVLTF	TGCGCCAGCAGCTTTCAGGGCACCCCTGGGGCCAACGTCCTGACTTTC
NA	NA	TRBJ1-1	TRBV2	CASSEQSGTEAFF	TGTGCCAGCAGTGAGCAGTCGGGCACTGAAGCTTTCTTT
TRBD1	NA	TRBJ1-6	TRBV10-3	CATHGQGAGRNSPLHF	TGTGCCACCCACGGACAGGGGGCAGGGAGGAATTCACCCCTCCACTTT
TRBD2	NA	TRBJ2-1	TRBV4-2	CASSQAKGARGFGGEQFF	TGTGCCAGCAGCCAGGCCAAAGGTGCGCGGGGGTTTGGTGGAGAGCAGTTCTTC
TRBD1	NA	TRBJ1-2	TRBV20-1	CSAPARTGVHF	TGCAGTGCTCCAGCTAGGACAGGCGTTCACTTC
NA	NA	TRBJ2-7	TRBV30	CAWRDDNYEQYF	TGTGCCTGGAGGGACGACAACTACGAGCAGTACTTC
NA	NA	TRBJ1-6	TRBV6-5	CASRFAAGGSPLHF	TGTGCCAGCAGATTTGCAGCCGGCGGTTCACCCCTCCACTTT
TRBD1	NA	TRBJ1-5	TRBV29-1	CSVGTGRQPQHF	TGCAGCGTCGGGACAGGGCGTCAGCCCCAGCATTTT
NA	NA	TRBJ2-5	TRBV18	CASSPNWGQEETQYF	TGTGCCAGCTCACCAAATTGGGGGCAGGAAGAGACCCAGTACTTC
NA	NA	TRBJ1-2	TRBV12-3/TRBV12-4	CASSPDRNYGYTF	TGTGCCAGCAGTCCAGACAGAAACTATGGCTACACCTTC